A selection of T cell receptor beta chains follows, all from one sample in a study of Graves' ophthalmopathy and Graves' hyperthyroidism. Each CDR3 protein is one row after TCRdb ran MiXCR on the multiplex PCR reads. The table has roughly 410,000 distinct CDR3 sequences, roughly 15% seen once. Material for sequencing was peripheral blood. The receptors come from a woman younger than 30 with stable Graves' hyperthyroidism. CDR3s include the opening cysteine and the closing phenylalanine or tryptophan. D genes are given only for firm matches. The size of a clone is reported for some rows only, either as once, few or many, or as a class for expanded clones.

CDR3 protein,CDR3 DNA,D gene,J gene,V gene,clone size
CASSQEGQDDSPLHF,TGTGCCAGCAGCCAGGAGGGACAGGACGATTCACCCCTCCACTTT,TRBD1,TRBJ1-6,TRBV4-2,few
CASSVGQEFDIQYF,TGTGCCAGCAGTGTGGGGCAGGAGTTCGACATTCAGTACTTC,-,TRBJ2-4,TRBV12-3/TRBV12-4,many
CSVDTMEDGGETQYF,TGCAGCGTTGATACAATGGAGGACGGCGGGGAGACCCAGTACTTC,-,TRBJ2-5,TRBV29-1,many
CASSFPAGRDTEAFF,TGTGCCAGCAGTTTCCCCGCAGGGAGGGACACTGAAGCTTTCTTT,-,TRBJ1-1,TRBV12-3/TRBV12-4,-
CASSVGFQETQYF,TGTGCCAGCAGCGTGGGTTTCCAAGAGACCCAGTACTTC,-,TRBJ2-5,TRBV9,many
CASSALYEQYF,TGTGCCAGCAGCGCACTATACGAGCAGTACTTC,-,TRBJ2-7,TRBV6-2/TRBV6-3,many
CASKSDRGRNTEAFF,TGTGCCAGCAAGTCCGATCGGGGTCGGAACACTGAAGCTTTCTTT,-,TRBJ1-1,TRBV6-5,many
CASSEQTREQYF,TGTGCCAGCAGTGAACAGACTCGCGAGCAGTACTTC,-,TRBJ2-7,TRBV6-1,many
CASRTLGWDTEAFF,TGTGCCAGCAGAACGCTAGGGTGGGACACTGAAGCTTTCTTT,-,TRBJ1-1,TRBV11-2,many
CASSEALEGTISTDTQYF,TGTGCCAGCAGTGAAGCGCTTGAAGGGACTATTAGCACAGATACGCAGTATTTT,TRBD2,TRBJ2-3,TRBV2,few
CASSYRPESSGANVLTF,TGTGCCAGCAGCTACCGGCCAGAAAGCTCTGGGGCCAACGTCCTGACTTTC,-,TRBJ2-6,TRBV6-5,many
CASSGPGKAEAFF,TGTGCCAGCAGCGGACCAGGGAAGGCCGAAGCTTTCTTT,-,TRBJ1-1,TRBV9,-
CASSQSQNTQYF,TGCGCCAGCAGCCAGTCCCAGAATACGCAGTATTTT,-,TRBJ2-3,TRBV4-1,-
CASSPGQGARGANVLTF,TGTGCCAGCAGCCCGGGACAGGGGGCGCGCGGGGCCAACGTCCTGACTTTC,TRBD1,TRBJ2-6,TRBV7-8,many
CASSQRPSGSTDTQYF,TGTGCCAGCAGCCAAAGGCCTAGCGGCAGCACAGATACGCAGTATTTT,TRBD2,TRBJ2-3,TRBV14,-
CASSTSGTTNYGYTF,TGTGCCAGCAGCACGAGCGGGACAACTAACTATGGCTACACCTTC,-,TRBJ1-2,TRBV9,many
CSVEDGAEALF,TGCAGCGTTGAAGATGGGGCAGAAGCTCTCTTT,-,TRBJ1-1,TRBV29-1,many
CALPYLAFF,TGTGCCTTACCATACTTGGCTTTCTTT,-,TRBJ1-1,TRBV24-1,many
CASSYWTSGGQETQYF,TGTGCCAGCAGTTACTGGACTAGCGGGGGTCAAGAGACCCAGTACTTC,TRBD2,TRBJ2-5,TRBV6-2/TRBV6-3,-
CASSPQRTGYGYTF,TGTGCCAGCAGTCCCCAACGGACAGGTTATGGCTACACCTTC,TRBD1,TRBJ1-2,TRBV12-3/TRBV12-4,many
CASVGYEQYF,TGTGCTAGTGTGGGGTACGAGCAGTACTTC,-,TRBJ2-7,TRBV12-5,many
CAISDRTSGKLRVYEQYF,TGTGCCATCAGTGACCGGACTAGCGGAAAACTACGAGTCTACGAGCAGTACTTC,TRBD2,TRBJ2-7,TRBV10-3,-
CASSYRDGNQPQHF,TGTGCCAGCAGTTACAGGGATGGCAATCAGCCCCAGCATTTT,-,TRBJ1-5,TRBV12-3/TRBV12-4,many
CASRTYGLKNTEAFF,TGTGCCAGCCGGACCTATGGACTAAAGAACACTGAAGCTTTCTTT,-,TRBJ1-1,TRBV27,many
CSARNDRGHTEAFF,TGCAGTGCCAGGAACGACAGGGGGCACACTGAAGCTTTCTTT,TRBD1,TRBJ1-1,TRBV20-1,-
CASSPSSGGYQPQHF,TGTGCCAGCAGCCCTTCCTCGGGGGGCTATCAGCCCCAGCATTTT,-,TRBJ1-5,TRBV6-1,many
CASSLLRPRKPLYTEAFF,TGTGCCAGCAGCTTATTAAGACCGAGGAAACCTCTTTACACTGAAGCTTTCTTT,-,TRBJ1-1,TRBV11-1,few
CASSRDSYEQYF,TGTGCCAGCAGTCGGGACAGTTACGAGCAGTACTTC,TRBD1,TRBJ2-7,TRBV6-5,many
CASSPREGGEQYF,TGTGCCAGCTCACCACGAGAGGGGGGCGAGCAGTACTTC,-,TRBJ2-7,TRBV18,-
CASSVATSGGTQETQYF,TGTGCCAGCAGCGTAGCTACTAGCGGGGGGACCCAAGAGACCCAGTACTTC,TRBD2,TRBJ2-5,TRBV9,many
CASSLLGQAKETQYF,TGTGCCAGCAGCCTTCTTGGACAGGCCAAGGAGACCCAGTACTTC,TRBD1,TRBJ2-5,TRBV9,many
CASSLAGQGNSPLHF,TGTGCCAGCAGCTTAGCCGGACAGGGTAATTCACCCCTCCACTTT,TRBD1,TRBJ1-6,TRBV28,many
CASGSLQGGGYTF,TGTGCTAGTGGTTCGCTACAGGGTGGCGGCTACACCTTC,-,TRBJ1-2,TRBV12-5,many
CASSSGGDEAFF,TGTGCCAGCAGTTCGGGTGGGGATGAAGCTTTCTTT,-,TRBJ1-1,TRBV6-5,many
CATSSAEGQGVGNYGYTF,TGTGCCACCAGCAGTGCCGAGGGACAGGGTGTCGGTAACTATGGCTACACCTTC,TRBD1,TRBJ1-2,TRBV15,many
CASSLVWDQPQHF,TGTGCCAGCAGCTTAGTATGGGATCAGCCCCAGCATTTT,-,TRBJ1-5,TRBV7-2,many